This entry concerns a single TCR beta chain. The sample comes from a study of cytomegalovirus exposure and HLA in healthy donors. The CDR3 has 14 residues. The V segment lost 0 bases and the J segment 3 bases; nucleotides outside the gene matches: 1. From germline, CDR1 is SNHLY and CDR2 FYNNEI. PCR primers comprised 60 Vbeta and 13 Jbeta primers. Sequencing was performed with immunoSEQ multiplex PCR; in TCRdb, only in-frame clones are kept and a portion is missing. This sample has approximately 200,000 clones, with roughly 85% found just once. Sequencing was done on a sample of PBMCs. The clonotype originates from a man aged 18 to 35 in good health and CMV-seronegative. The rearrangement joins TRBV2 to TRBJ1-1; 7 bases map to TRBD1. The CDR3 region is CASSEAQGYTEAFF. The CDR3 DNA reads TGTGCCAGCAGTGAAGCACAGGGGTACACTGAAGCTTTCTTT.